This T cell receptor beta chain was sequenced for a study of shared clonotypes between healthy human individuals. The naive CD8 population came from CD45RO-negative cells selected for CCR7, without terminally differentiated effector memory CD45RA+ cells. The germline V gene encodes CDR1 LGHNA and CDR2 YNFKEQ. The CDR3 covers 12 residues. The germline V and J ends were trimmed by 3 bases and 5 bases, with 8 bases remaining between them. Clones were sequenced by immunoSEQ multiplex PCR, and TCRdb holds only the in-frame ones, with some missing. Of about 2.1 million clones in the sample, 85% to 95% are singletons; the top ten hold around 1.8%.

The sample was naive CD8+ T cells from PBMCs. The sequence came from a young man in good health. Some clones in this sample may be carry-over from other donors' samples. The chain has TRBV4-2 and TRBJ2-7; D is unresolved. The CDR3 here is CASSQTGHEQYF. CDR3 nucleotide sequence: TGTGCCAGCAGCCAGACCGGGCACGAGCAGTACTTC.